The 26 T cell receptor beta chains presented below share a single source sample, sequenced in a study of blood T cell repertoires in COVID-19. Data came from immunoSEQ multiplex PCR; TCRdb stores just in-frame clones and leaves some out. The table has roughly 300,000 clones, 80% to 95% seen once. The material sequenced was peripheral blood. These receptor sequences come from a woman under 40 with COVID-19, enrolled during active disease.

V and J are TRBV6-1 and TRBJ2-7, with D perhaps matching TRBD2 (5 bases). The CDR3 extends over 14 amino acids. Germline V CDR1 and CDR2: MNHNS, SASEGT. V was cut by 3 bases and J by 2 bases, with 11 bases left in between. The CDR3 sequence: CASSDFGGPYEQYF. The CDR3 DNA follows: TGTGCCAGCAGTGATTTCGGAGGACCCTACGAGCAGTACTTC.

The genes are TRBV6-5 and TRBJ1-2, with a possible D match to TRBD1 (6 bases). The germline V and J ends were trimmed by 0 bases and 8 bases, with 10 bases remaining between them. CDR1 is MNHEY, CDR2 SVGAGI, per germline. This CDR3 has 13 residues. Written as DNA, the CDR3 is TGTGCCAGCAGTTACTCCGCAGGGGCCGGCTACACCTTC. Amino acid sequence: CASSYSAGAGYTF.

V and J are TRBV4-3 and TRBJ1-4; TRBD1 matches 9 bases. This CDR3 has 15 amino acids. V shed 1 base, J shed 6 bases, and the junction held 3 bases outside the gene matches. Per germline, CDR1 LGHNA and CDR2 YSLEER. The CDR3 nucleotides read TGCGCCAGCAGCCAAGGGGACAGGGACCATGAAAAACTGTTTTTT. It is translated as CASSQGDRDHEKLFF.

The gene calls are TRBV21-1 and TRBJ2-3; TRBD2 is the table's D call and was not checked against the DNA. TRBV21-1 is flagged as a pseudogene. This CDR3 spans 12 amino acids. The CDR3 bases are TGTGCCAGCAGCCGGGACTCAGATACGCAGTATTTT. Translating gives CASSRDSDTQYF.

This clone has only one observation. The chain has TRBV7-3 and TRBJ2-5; TRBD1 agrees at 9 bases. The CDR3 totals 14 residues. After removal of 5 bases from V and 5 bases from J, the junction contained 6 bases not matched to a gene. CDR1 is SGHTA, CDR2 FQGTGA, per germline. The CDR3 here is CASSTQGAGETQYF. In DNA form, the CDR3 reads TGTGCCAGCAGCACACAGGGGGCGGGTGAGACCCAGTACTTC.

This clone was detected only a few times. The rearrangement uses TRBV19 and TRBJ1-1; a possible D gene is TRBD1 (5 bases). CDR3 length equals 17 residues. Per germline, CDR1 LNHDA and CDR2 SQIVND (reference sequence). Trimming shortened V by 6 bases and J by 0 bases, and 20 bases separated the two germline ends. CDR3 loop: CASSPLYQDNMNTEAFF. CDR3 nucleotide sequence: TGTGCCAGTAGCCCATTATACCAGGACAACATGAACACTGAAGCTTTCTTT. Filled out from reference TRBV19 and TRBJ1-1, the complete variable domain reads DGGITQSPKYLFRKEGQNVTLSCEQNLNHDAMYWYRQDPGQGLRLIYYSQIVNDFQKGDIAEGYSVSREKKESFPLTVTSAQKNPTAFYLCASSPLYQDNMNTEAFFGQGTRLTVV.

This chain links TRBV4-2 with TRBJ2-1; 7 bases are a match to TRBD2. The CDR3 totals 15 residues. Trimming took 0 bases from V and 5 from J; bases not matched to a gene: 4. Per germline, CDR1 LGHNA and CDR2 YNFKEQ. The CDR3 sequence: CASSQDGRVNNEQFF. Here the CDR3 DNA reads TGTGCCAGCAGCCAAGATGGGAGGGTGAACAATGAGCAGTTCTTC.

The CDR3, as DNA: TGTGCCAGCAGCGTAGGGGGAGGCTCTGGGGCCAACGTCCTGACTTTC. Amino acids: CASSVGGGSGANVLTF. The chain has TRBV9 and TRBJ2-6, with D perhaps TRBD2 (6 bases). With 0 bases removed from V and 0 bases from J, the gap between germline ends came to 7 bases. Germline V CDR1 and CDR2: SGDLS, YYNGEE. The CDR3 contains 16 residues.

This chain joins TRBV6-5 and TRBJ2-3; TRBD1 is a possible D gene (7 bases). The germline V and J ends were trimmed by 0 bases and 6 bases, with 13 bases remaining between them. The CDR3 runs 15 residues. Germline CDR1 is MNHEY and CDR2 is SVGAGI. Here the CDR3 reads CASSYSPTGRDTQYF. The CDR3 DNA is TGTGCCAGCAGTTACTCCCCGACAGGGAGGGATACGCAGTATTTT.

The J gene is TRBJ2-5, the V gene TRBV18, with D possibly TRBD1 on 5 matching bases. Trimming cost V 2 bases and J 5 bases, with 9 bases left between them. This CDR3 has 13 amino acids. Germline loops: CDR1 KGHSH, CDR2 LQKENI. In nucleotides, the CDR3 is TGTGCCAGCTCACCAGAGCAGGGTGAGACCCAGTACTTC. Protein sequence: CASSPEQGETQYF. The variable domain in full, with the rest retrieved from reference TRBV18 and TRBJ2-5, is NAGVMQNPRHLVRRRGQEARLRCSPMKGHSHVYWYRQLPEEGLKFMVYLQKENIIDESGMPKERFSAEFPKEGPSILRIQQVVRGDSAAYFCASSPEQGETQYFGPGTRLLVL.

The J gene is TRBJ2-7, the V gene TRBV4-1, with TRBD2 identical over 7 bases. The CDR3 loop spans 15 amino acids. Trimming took 4 bases from V and 0 from J; bases not matched to a gene: 6. CDR1 and CDR2 from the germline V gene are MGHRA and YSYEKL. The CDR3 spells CASSPAGGSSYEQYF. The CDR3 bases are TGCGCCAGCAGCCCAGCTGGCGGGAGCTCCTACGAGCAGTACTTC.

J is TRBJ1-2 and V is TRBV19; D remains unclear. Trimming removed 10 bases at V and 1 base at J, with 16 bases between. CDR1 is LNHDA, CDR2 SQIVND, per germline (reference sequence). The CDR3 consists of 14 residues. This CDR3 is CATRREADNYGYTF. CDR3 bases: TGTGCCACAAGGCGGGAGGCGGATAACTATGGCTACACCTTC.

This clone was found once. The V call is TRBV3-1 (or the pseudogene TRBV3-2), the J call TRBJ2-7; a possible D gene is TRBD1 (6 bases). The length of the CDR3 is 14 residues. V lost 2 bases to trimming and J lost 0 bases, with 8 bases between them. CDR1 is LGHDT and CDR2 is YNNKEL in the germline V gene (reference sequence). In nucleotides, the CDR3 is TGTGCCAGCAGCCAACAGGGGAGCTCCTACGAGCAGTACTTC. Protein product: CASSQQGSSYEQYF.

The genes are TRBV4-1 and TRBJ2-2; 13 positions match TRBD2. Germline CDR1 MGHRA, CDR2 YSYEKL. After removal of 4 bases from V and 8 bases from J, the junction contained 4 bases not matched to a gene. The CDR3 loop spans 15 amino acids. The CDR3 reads CASSRGLAGAGELFF. CDR3 nucleotides: TGCGCCAGCAGCCGAGGACTAGCGGGAGCGGGGGAGCTGTTTTTT.

This chain links TRBV5-1 with TRBJ1-1; D might be TRBD1 (5 bases). V lost 0 bases to trimming and J lost 0 bases, with 12 bases between them. Germline V CDR1 and CDR2: SGHRS, YFSETQ. The CDR3 is 16 amino acids. The CDR3 reads CASSLVPGSVNTEAFF. CDR3 nucleotides: TGCGCCAGCAGCTTGGTCCCAGGGTCGGTGAACACTGAAGCTTTCTTT.

The chain joins TRBV6-5 to TRBJ1-4, with 10 bases identical to TRBD1. Germline loops: CDR1 MNHEY, CDR2 SVGAGI. This CDR3 is 14 amino acids long. V shed 0 bases, J shed 12 bases, and the junction held 4 bases outside the gene matches. CDR3 sequence reads: CASSYSGQGRELFF. DNA for the CDR3: TGTGCCAGCAGTTACTCGGGACAGGGGCGGGAACTGTTTTTT.

J is TRBJ2-7 and V is TRBV10-3; maybe TRBD2 (6 bases). Looked up from germline, CDR1 is ENHRY and CDR2 is SYGVKD. This CDR3 has 12 amino acids. The ends were cut back, 8 bases at V and 3 bases at J, with 11 bases in the middle. This CDR3 reads CAIGRGNYEQYF. CDR3 nucleotides: TGTGCCATCGGCCGGGGGAACTACGAGCAGTACTTC.

This chain connects TRBV27 to TRBJ1-2; D is unclear. This CDR3 is 15 amino acids long. The V and J ends lost 6 bases and 2 bases respectively, with 16 bases between them. Germline CDR1 and CDR2: MNHEY and SMNVEV (reference sequence). The CDR3 DNA follows: TGTGCCAGCAGCCCGATTTCATCCGGGAACTATGGCTACACCTTC. Protein: CASSPISSGNYGYTF.

This clone was seen more than once but under ten times. This same CDR3 is encoded by further DNA sequences in the sample. The chain carries TRBV2 and TRBJ1-5; D is perhaps TRBD1 (5 bases). The CDR3 extends over 15 amino acids. Trimming removed 5 bases at V and 0 bases at J, with 11 bases between. Germline-derived CDR1 and CDR2 are SNHLY and FYNNEI. The CDR3: CASSRDSHSNQPQHF. CDR3 bases: TGTGCCAGCAGTCGAGACAGCCATAGCAATCAGCCCCAGCATTTT.

The rearrangement uses TRBV5-1 and TRBJ2-1, with TRBD2 as a possible D gene (5 bases). CDR3 length: 13 amino acids. Germline CDR1 and CDR2: SGHRS and YFSETQ. The germline V and J ends were trimmed by 4 bases and 4 bases, with 9 bases remaining between them. The DNA for the CDR3 is TGCGCCAGCAGCATGGACTGGTACAATGAGCAGTTCTTC. Translation: CASSMDWYNEQFF.

The rearrangement joins TRBV15 to TRBJ1-3; D call uncertain. Deletions cut 0 bases from V and 4 bases from J, with 10 bases between. The germline V gene has CDR1 LNHNV and CDR2 YYDKDF (reference sequence). The CDR3 sequence is 15 residues long. The CDR3 spells CATSRDLSAGNTIYF. In DNA, the CDR3 is TGTGCCACCAGCAGAGATCTTTCTGCGGGAAACACCATATATTTT.

The rearrangement uses TRBV28 and TRBJ1-6, with 7 bases fitting TRBD1. Germline loops: CDR1 MDHEN, CDR2 SYDVKM. V lost 2 bases, J lost 10 bases, and 11 bases stayed unmatched. The CDR3 loop spans 16 amino acids. The CDR3 coding sequence is TGTGCCAGCAGTTTACAGGGTCAGGGGGTAGGATCACCCCTCCACTTT. This sequence encodes CASSLQGQGVGSPLHF.

V usage is TRBV10-3 and J usage is TRBJ1-5, with TRBD1 matching 8 bases. Germline V gene lookup returns CDR1 ENHRY and CDR2 SYGVKD. This CDR3 is 14 amino acids long. V was clipped by 5 bases and J by 7 bases; unmatched bases: 7. The CDR3, as DNA: TGTGCCATCAGTTCAGGGGGCTATTGGCAGCCCCAGCATTTT. Amino acid sequence: CAISSGGYWQPQHF.

This clone was detected only once. The chain combines TRBV6-5 with TRBJ2-2; tentative D call: TRBD2 (6 bases). The CDR3 length is 16 residues. Germline-derived CDR1 and CDR2 are MNHEY and SVGAGI. With 2 bases removed from V and 2 bases from J, the gap between germline ends came to 12 bases. CDR3 amino acids: CASSYLGLSNTGELFF. CDR3 nucleotides: TGTGCCAGCAGTTACCTTGGACTATCAAACACCGGGGAGCTGTTTTTT.

This clone was observed once. The same CDR3 also results from other DNA sequences found in this sample. This chain connects TRBV24-1 to TRBJ2-7; 10 bases map to TRBD1. CDR3 length equals 15 residues. With V trimmed by 3 bases and J by 2 bases, 3 bases remained unmatched. From germline, CDR1 is KGHDR and CDR2 SFDVKD. This chain's CDR3 is CATSDPGTGAYEQYF. The CDR3 coding sequence is TGTGCCACCAGTGATCCCGGGACAGGGGCCTACGAGCAGTACTTC.

This chain connects TRBV14 to TRBJ1-5; TRBD1 is a possible D gene (6 bases). The CDR3 covers 14 residues. Trimming cost V 3 bases and J 6 bases, with 12 bases left between them. Germline-derived CDR1 and CDR2 are SGHDN and FVKESK. For the CDR3, the DNA is TGTGCCAGCAGCCATGGGGGGGCAACTCAGCCCCAGCATTTT. Residues: CASSHGGATQPQHF.